This T cell receptor (beta chain) was recorded in a study of cytomegalovirus exposure and HLA in healthy donors. The germline V gene has CDR1 MNHEY and CDR2 SVGAGI. Trimming removed 0 bases at V and 6 bases at J, with 9 bases between. This CDR3 is built from 14 residues. The PCR used 60 Vbeta and 13 Jbeta primers. This table comes from immunoSEQ multiplex PCR, and its TCRdb copy is limited to in-frame clones, with some not included. Its clone listing holds some 76,000 clones. Sequencing was performed on PBMCs. The V gene is TRBV6-5, the J gene TRBJ1-5; possibly TRBD1 for D (5 bases). This TCR was recovered from a man aged 40-55 years in good health and CMV-seronegative. CDR3 protein: CASSYSRGFQPQHF. The CDR3, as DNA: TGTGCCAGCAGTTACTCGCGGGGGTTTCAGCCCCAGCATTTT.